This TCR beta chain is drawn from a study of cytomegalovirus exposure and HLA in healthy donors. V gave up 3 bases and J gave up 4 bases, with 14 bases separating them. This CDR3 has 15 amino acids. The germline V gene has CDR1 SNHLY and CDR2 FYNNEI. The PCR was carried out with 60 Vbeta primers and 13 Jbeta primers. The assay was immunoSEQ multiplex PCR, and TCRdb's table has in-frame clones only and misses some. The repertoire holds some 150,000 clones, with under 10% as singletons. Study outcomes and limitations: Exclusion as indistinguishable affected some V segments, including TRBV6-2 and TRBV6-3. The authors later found most CMV-associated TCR beta chains appeared HLA-restricted. It was reported that the classifier diagnosed cytomegalovirus status with high specificity and sensitivity in both the original and validation cohorts.

Of note for this clone: Its antigen is undetermined.

The J gene is TRBJ2-3, the V gene TRBV2, with TRBD2 as a possible D gene (6 bases). The source material was PBMCs. This receptor was taken from a woman aged 40 to 55 in good health and CMV-seropositive. The CDR3 nucleotides are TGTGCCAGCAGTGAGAACGGTCCGGGGGCAGATACGCAGTATTTT. Its protein is CASSENGPGADTQYF.